This T cell receptor (beta chain) emerged from a study of T cells after posttransplantation cyclophosphamide (dated by TCRdb to the mid-2010s). As for the study more broadly: Using TRB sequencing, the study followed how the T cell repertoire reconstituted after myeloablative bone marrow transplantation in which posttransplantation cyclophosphamide served as GVHD prophylaxis. Blood from all 35 or so PTCy patients with 1-year posttransplant specimens was subjected to TRB sequencing. Public TRB sequences were checked against a database of over 3,600 sequences associated with responses to pathogens, tumor antigens, self-antigens and alloantigens. Because TRA and TRB clonality were tightly correlated in 9 samples, subsequent TCR analyses were focused on TRB only. TRB sequencing was also done on up to 3 additional blood samples from 2 to 5.2 years after transplant in 3 patients, and on pretransplant blood from several patients. Samples from about 37 PTCy-treated patients and 16 related bone marrow donors of those patients were subjected to antigen receptor sequencing.

Taken from the germline V gene, the CDR1 and CDR2 loops are SGHTA and FQGNSA. Germline trimming amounts to 5 bases on V and 2 bases on J, with 3 as the count of junction bases outside the gene matches. The CDR3 holds 13 amino acids from the cysteine to the phenylalanine. Just CDR3 DNA is preserved here, 39 bases in frame from base 1. TRB sequencing used genomic DNA with the immunoSEQ assay at survey resolution or the hsTCRB kit. As for how the authors treated the data: The immunoSEQ software handled initial read processing, and the LymphoSeq R package was used for repertoire analyses. Clonality was calculated as 1 minus normalized Shannon entropy, and the Gini coefficient was also calculated for each TRB dataset. Phenotypes of unsorted samples were inferred by mapping TRB sequences from sorted subsets of the recipient or donor onto unsorted samples of the same recipient. The clones in this table, taken by TCRdb from immuneACCESS, are in-frame only. Not every clone is retained; where verified, under half of the shortfall comes from an unresolved V gene, and the cause of the rest is unknown. D and trimming come from the DNA, and the V and J calls and clone size come from that table. Across this sample, fewer than 40,000 clones were tabulated and none appeared just once. 3.5% to 5.5% of the sample comes from the top ten.

The study at large found these results: Donor-recipient similarity was low at 1-2 months but rose over the first year, and later blood repertoires were often dominated by donor CD8+ memory clones. Across fewer than 55 patients, TRB clonality was highly associated with recipient CMV seropositivity and CMV reactivation, and PTCy diversity was similar to diversity in CNI/methotrexate controls. The TRB repertoires of T cells infiltrating skin or GI tract showed only limited overlap with the TRB repertoires of T cells in blood.

Many counts were recorded for this clone. Its antigen is unknown. No quality values exist for individual bases; no much larger clone is one base distant. Other DNA sequences of this sample code for an identical CDR3. Related bone marrow donors provided peripheral blood samples on the day of marrow donation. Mononuclear cells from peripheral blood and bone marrow were separated by Ficoll-Hypaque density centrifugation and then cryopreserved. The TCR sequence derives from a woman aged 45-60 years in good health and a related stem cell transplant donor. Material: PBMCs. This sequence uses TRBV7-2 and TRBJ2-7; the junction holds 7 bases that match TRBD1. The CDR3 has the sequence CASSLGTAYEQYF. The DNA sequence is TGTGCCAGCAGCCTCGGGACAGCCTACGAGCAGTACTTC.